The clone carrying this T cell receptor beta chain occurred many times. The antigen is not known. The V end lost 2 bases, the J end lost 4 bases, and 14 bases lay between the germline ends. This CDR3 is 15 amino acids long. CDR1 and CDR2 from the germline V gene are SNHLY and FYNNEI. These data belong to a study of beta chain features in type 1 diabetes. Study outcomes and limitations: In all four CD4+ subsets, TCRB CDR3 length was significantly, moderately reduced in type 1 diabetes.

The sequenced template was cDNA made from the entire isolated RNA. TCRdb's table, derived via immunoSEQ multiplex PCR, lists solely in-frame clones and lacks some. The sample contains some 350,000 clones, roughly a tenth of which appear only once. The chain recombines TRBV2 with TRBJ1-2; possibly TRBD1 for D (5 bases). The receptor comes from a man in his thirties or forties with type 1 diabetes. The sequenced material came from central memory CD4+ T cells from blood. This chain's CDR3 is CASSERMGPPYGYTF. The DNA for the CDR3 is TGTGCCAGCAGTGAAAGAATGGGACCGCCCTATGGCTACACCTTC.